The rows below give T cell receptor beta chains drawn from one sample of a study of T cell repertoires in cytomegalovirus infection. TCRdb passed the reads through MiXCR, listing each CDR3 protein once. Found here are approximately 990,000 distinct CDR3 sequences, under 40% of them singletons; the top ten hold 13%. For these receptors, no antigen is known. The starting material was cultured CD8+ T cells from PBMCs, obtained from culture after CMV antigen stimulation. The receptors shown here come from a human donor in good health (CMV status not recorded). Some clones in this sample may be carry-over from other donors' samples. Each CDR3 is given with its conserved first and last residue. A D gene is named only where the DNA matches it firmly. The size of a clone is reported for some rows only, either as once, few or many, or as a class for expanded clones.

J | size | D | V | CDR3 | DNA
TRBJ1-6 | NA | TRBD1 | TRBV5-1 | CASSSTGTENYSPLHF | TGCGCCAGCAGCTCAACCGGGACAGAAAATTATTCACCCCTCCACTTT
TRBJ1-6 | few | NA | TRBV12-3/TRBV12-4 | CASSFRGNSPLHF | TGTGCCAGCAGTTTTAGGGGGAACTCACCCCTCCACTTT
TRBJ2-7 | NA | NA | TRBV6-1 | CASSGGLEINLSYEQYF | TGTGCCAGCAGTGGAGGGCTGGAGATCAACCTCTCCTACGAGCAGTACTTC
TRBJ2-5 | NA | TRBD2 | TRBV6-1 | CASRTSGGIQETQYF | TGTGCCAGCAGGACTAGCGGGGGGATCCAAGAGACCCAGTACTTC
TRBJ2-3 | NA | NA | TRBV3-1 | CASSHRGPLSTDTQYF | TGTGCCAGCAGCCACCGGGGCCCACTCAGCACAGATACGCAGTATTTT
TRBJ1-2 | few | NA | TRBV12-3/TRBV12-4 | CASNYGTAYYGYTF | TGTGCCAGCAACTACGGAACAGCATACTATGGCTACACCTTC
TRBJ2-5 | NA | TRBD2 | TRBV5-1 | CASSLDGLAVQETQYF | TGCGCCAGCAGCCTTGACGGACTAGCGGTGCAAGAGACCCAGTACTTC
TRBJ1-1 | few | NA | TRBV12-5 | CASGFEVPDGGMNTEAFF | TGTGCTAGTGGTTTTGAAGTTCCGGATGGGGGAATGAACACTGAAGCTTTCTTT
TRBJ2-5 | once | NA | TRBV5-4 | CASSSVGGAQETQYF | TGTGCCAGCAGCTCGGTTGGGGGGGCCCAAGAGACCCAGTACTTC
TRBJ1-1 | NA | NA | TRBV27 | CASIGGGWNTEAFF | TGTGCCAGCATCGGGGGAGGTTGGAACACTGAAGCTTTCTTT
TRBJ2-5 | few | NA | TRBV11-2 | CASRTPQQGGPRETQYF | TGTGCCAGCAGGACCCCCCAGCAGGGGGGCCCGCGAGAGACCCAGTACTTC
TRBJ1-2 | NA | TRBD1 | TRBV27 | CASSLFVGGEDGYTF | TGTGCCAGCAGTTTGTTCGTAGGGGGCGAAGATGGCTACACCTTC
TRBJ1-6 | NA | TRBD1 | TRBV7-9 | CASSLNLMRTGFVSPLHF | TGTGCCAGCAGCCTCAATCTTATGAGGACAGGATTTGTTTCACCCCTCCACTTT
TRBJ2-1 | many | NA | TRBV7-9 | CASSLLREVNEQFF | TGTGCCAGCAGCTTATTGCGGGAAGTCAATGAGCAGTTCTTC
TRBJ2-5 | many | NA | TRBV7-2 | CASSNYNSYSETQYF | TGTGCCAGCAGCAATTATAATAGCTACTCGGAGACCCAGTACTTC
TRBJ1-5 | many | TRBD1 | TRBV28 | CASRVQGAGQPQHF | TGTGCCAGCAGGGTACAGGGGGCAGGTCAGCCCCAGCATTTT
TRBJ2-1 | few | NA | TRBV5-5 | CASSLWEEAYNEQFF | TGTGCCAGCAGCTTGTGGGAGGAGGCTTACAATGAGCAGTTCTTC
TRBJ1-5 | NA | NA | TRBV2 | CASSVSRPQPQHF | TGTGCCAGCAGTGTTTCTAGACCCCAGCCCCAGCATTTT
TRBJ2-6 | few | NA | TRBV7-9 | CASSSVTGANVLTF | TGTGCCAGCAGTTCGGTAACTGGGGCCAACGTCCTGACTTTC
TRBJ2-7 | few | NA | TRBV7-9 | CASSLYDRSYEQYF | TGTGCCAGCAGCTTATATGACAGATCCTACGAGCAGTACTTC
TRBJ2-1 | few | NA | TRBV25-1 | CASSEERISYNEQFF | TGTGCCAGCAGTGAGGAGCGGATCTCCTACAATGAGCAGTTCTTC
TRBJ1-1 | NA | TRBD1 | TRBV29-1 | CSARTGKSEAFF | TGCAGCGCCAGGACAGGGAAGAGTGAAGCTTTCTTT
TRBJ2-6 | few | NA | TRBV7-3 | CASSLMTSGANVLTF | TGTGCCAGCAGCTTAATGACCTCTGGGGCCAACGTCCTGACTTTC
TRBJ1-3 | few | NA | TRBV7-9 | CASSPPQEVGDGHQPEGNTIYF | TGTGCCAGCAGCCCCCCCCAAGAGGTCGGAGACGGGCACCAGCCGGAGGGAAACACCATATATTTT
TRBJ2-5 | many | TRBD2 | TRBV7-2 | CASSLAGWAGELLETQYF | TGTGCCAGCAGCTTAGCAGGCTGGGCGGGGGAGCTTTTAGAGACCCAGTACTTC
TRBJ1-1 | few | TRBD1 | TRBV7-6 | CASSPTLQGFTEAFF | TGTGCCAGCAGCCCCACTTTACAGGGGTTCACTGAAGCTTTCTTT
TRBJ1-1 | many | TRBD1 | TRBV7-9 | CASSSRDREKGEAFF | TGTGCCAGCAGCTCTCGGGACAGGGAGAAAGGTGAAGCTTTCTTT
TRBJ2-3 | many | TRBD1 | TRBV7-2 | CASSLGRDRGLGTDTQYF | TGTGCCAGCAGCTTAGGGCGGGACAGGGGGCTTGGCACAGATACGCAGTATTTT
TRBJ1-1 | NA | NA | TRBV12-3/TRBV12-4 | CASSFWGGSMNTEAFF | TGTGCCAGCAGTTTTTGGGGGGGGTCCATGAACACTGAAGCTTTCTTT
TRBJ2-1 | many | TRBD2 | TRBV7-2 | CASSSGTSLVGQFF | TGTGCCAGCAGTTCCGGGACTAGCTTGGTTGGGCAGTTCTTC
TRBJ2-3 | few | NA | TRBV29-1 | CSHDGGRTDTQYF | TGCAGCCACGATGGGGGTAGGACAGATACGCAGTATTTT
TRBJ2-5 | few | NA | TRBV27 | CASSHQGNGGETQYF | TGTGCCAGCAGCCACCAGGGGAACGGAGGAGAGACCCAGTACTTC
TRBJ2-5 | NA | TRBD1 | TRBV11-2 | CASSLSQGRGWETQYF | TGTGCCAGCAGCCTGTCACAGGGGCGAGGTTGGGAGACCCAGTACTTC
TRBJ2-5 | many | NA | TRBV12-3/TRBV12-4 | CASKPPETQETQYF | TGTGCCAGCAAACCGCCGGAGACTCAAGAGACCCAGTACTTC
TRBJ2-3 | many | NA | TRBV7-2 | CASTLDSTDTQYF | TGTGCCAGCACCTTGGATAGCACAGATACGCAGTATTTT
TRBJ2-2 | few | NA | TRBV24-1 | CATSGGGGELFF | TGTGCCACCAGTGGAGGGGGCGGGGAGCTGTTTTTT
TRBJ2-2 | NA | NA | TRBV29-1 | CSVDRSGDTGELFF | TGCAGCGTTGATCGTTCAGGAGACACCGGGGAGCTGTTTTTT
TRBJ1-2 | NA | NA | TRBV7-8 | CASSLGLDYSYYGYTF | TGTGCCAGCAGCTTAGGATTGGATTATTCATACTATGGCTACACCTTC
TRBJ1-2 | NA | NA | TRBV6-1 | CASSEALGGNYGYTF | TGTGCCAGCAGTGAAGCGCTCGGCGGTAACTATGGCTACACCTTC
TRBJ2-5 | NA | TRBD1 | TRBV6-2/TRBV6-3 | CASRSDRDKTQYF | TGTGCCAGCAGATCGGACAGGGACAAGACCCAGTACTTC
TRBJ2-6 | NA | NA | TRBV6-1 | CASSEAEEGFLSGANVLTF | TGTGCCAGCAGTGAAGCGGAAGAAGGTTTCCTCTCTGGGGCCAACGTCCTGACTTTC
TRBJ2-3 | NA | TRBD2 | TRBV12-3/TRBV12-4 | CASKESGGASDTQYF | TGTGCCAGCAAGGAGAGCGGGGGGGCCTCAGATACGCAGTATTTT
TRBJ2-1 | few | NA | TRBV9 | CASSVGGVRQNEQFF | TGTGCCAGCAGCGTAGGGGGAGTGAGACAAAATGAGCAGTTCTTC
TRBJ2-4 | NA | NA | TRBV5-4 | CASSPKEGETIQYF | TGTGCCAGCAGCCCGAAGGAGGGGGAAACCATTCAGTACTTC
TRBJ1-1 | NA | NA | TRBV5-8 | CASSLNKAFF | TGTGCCAGCAGCTTGAACAAAGCTTTCTTT
TRBJ2-2 | NA | TRBD1 | TRBV29-1 | CSVYGTGAGELFF | TGCAGCGTTTATGGGACAGGGGCCGGGGAGCTGTTTTTT
TRBJ1-2 | NA | TRBD1 | TRBV20-1 | CSATSGTGMNYGYTF | TGCAGTGCTACCTCCGGGACAGGCATGAACTATGGCTACACCTTC
TRBJ1-1 | few | NA | TRBV27 | CASSSDPNTEAFF | TGTGCCAGCAGTTCAGACCCCAACACTGAAGCTTTCTTT
TRBJ2-2 | once | NA | TRBV7-6 | CASSSPLWGYTGELFF | TGTGCCAGCAGCTCACCCCTTTGGGGATACACCGGGGAGCTGTTTTTT